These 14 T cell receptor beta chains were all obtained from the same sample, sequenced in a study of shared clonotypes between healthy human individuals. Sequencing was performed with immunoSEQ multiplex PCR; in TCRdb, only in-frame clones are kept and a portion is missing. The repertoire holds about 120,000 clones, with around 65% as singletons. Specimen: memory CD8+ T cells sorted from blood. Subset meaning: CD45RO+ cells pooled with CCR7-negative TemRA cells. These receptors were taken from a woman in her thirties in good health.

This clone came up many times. CDR3 loop: CASTTPTGELFF. CDR3 nucleotides: TGTGCCAGTACGACTCCCACCGGGGAGCTGTTTTTT. J is TRBJ2-2 and V is TRBV25-1; D uncertain. The germline V gene has CDR1 MGHDK and CDR2 SYGVNS. The CDR3 is 12 amino acids. The V end was cut by 9 bases, the J end by 4 bases, with 9 bases between.

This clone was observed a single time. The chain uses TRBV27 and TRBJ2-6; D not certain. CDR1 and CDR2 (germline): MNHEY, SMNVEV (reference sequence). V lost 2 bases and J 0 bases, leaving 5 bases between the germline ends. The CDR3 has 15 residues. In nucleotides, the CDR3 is TGTGCCAGCAGTTTAGAGTACTCTGGGGCCAACGTCCTGACTTTC. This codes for CASSLEYSGANVLTF. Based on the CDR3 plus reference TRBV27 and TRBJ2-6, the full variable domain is EAQVTQNPRYLITVTGKKLTVTCSQNMNHEYMSWYRQDPGLGLRQIYYSMNVEVTDKGDVPEGYKVSRKEKRNFPLILESPSPNQTSLYFCASSLEYSGANVLTFGAGSRLTVL.

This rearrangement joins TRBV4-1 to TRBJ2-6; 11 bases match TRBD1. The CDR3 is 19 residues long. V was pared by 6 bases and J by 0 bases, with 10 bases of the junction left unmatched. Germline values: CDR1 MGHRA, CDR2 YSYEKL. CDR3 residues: CASRTPGQGVTSGANVLTF. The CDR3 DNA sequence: TGCGCCAGCAGAACTCCGGGACAGGGGGTAACCTCTGGGGCCAACGTCCTGACTTTC.

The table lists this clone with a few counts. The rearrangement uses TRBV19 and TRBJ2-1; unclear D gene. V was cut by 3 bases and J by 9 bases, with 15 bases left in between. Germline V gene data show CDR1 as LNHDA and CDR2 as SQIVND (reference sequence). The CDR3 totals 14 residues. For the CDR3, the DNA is TGTGCCAGTAGTATTGGCACTGGGCTAAGTGAGCAGTTCTTC. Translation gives CASSIGTGLSEQFF.

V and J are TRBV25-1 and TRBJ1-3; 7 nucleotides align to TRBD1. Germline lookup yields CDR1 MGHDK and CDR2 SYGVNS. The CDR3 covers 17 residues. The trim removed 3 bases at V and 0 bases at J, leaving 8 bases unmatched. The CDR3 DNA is TGTGCCAGCAGTGATGAGGGGGCGCTCACCTCTGGAAACACCATATATTTT. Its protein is CASSDEGALTSGNTIYF. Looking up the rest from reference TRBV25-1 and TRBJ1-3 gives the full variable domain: EADIYQTPRYLVIGTGKKITLECSQTMGHDKMYWYQQDPGMELHLIHYSYGVNSTEKGDLSSESTVSRIRTEHFPLTLESARPSHTSQYLCASSDEGALTSGNTIYFGEGSWLTVV.

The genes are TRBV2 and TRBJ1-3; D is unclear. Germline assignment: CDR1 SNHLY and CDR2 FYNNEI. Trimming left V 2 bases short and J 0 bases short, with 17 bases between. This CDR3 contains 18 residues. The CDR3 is CASSERQCRCSSGNTIYF. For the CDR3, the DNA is TGTGCCAGCAGTGAAAGGCAGTGCCGATGTAGCTCTGGAAACACCATATATTTT.

The CDR3 region has the DNA TGTGCCAGCAGCCTAGCGGGGGGGGCGGCGGTGCAGTACTTC. It translates to CASSLAGGAAVQYF. The J gene is TRBJ2-7, the V gene TRBV6-5; 12 bases agree with TRBD2. The CDR3 totals 14 residues. CDR1 MNHEY and CDR2 SVGAGI come from the germline V gene. The V segment lost 6 bases and the J segment 9 bases; nucleotides outside the gene matches: 9.

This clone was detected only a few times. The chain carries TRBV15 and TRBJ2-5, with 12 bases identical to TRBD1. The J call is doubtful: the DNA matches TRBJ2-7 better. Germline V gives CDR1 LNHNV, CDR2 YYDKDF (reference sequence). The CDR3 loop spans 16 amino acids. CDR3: CATSSAFGTGGHEQYF. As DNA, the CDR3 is TGTGCCACCAGCAGCGCATTCGGGACAGGGGGCCACGAGCAGTACTTC.

The CDR3 reads CASSRQGFSGNTIYF. The CDR3 region has the DNA TGTGCCAGCAGCCGACAGGGCTTCTCTGGAAACACCATATATTTT. The J gene is TRBJ1-3, the V gene TRBV28, with TRBD1 identical over 7 bases. This CDR3 is built from 15 residues. V lost 6 bases to trimming and J lost 0 bases; unmatched junction nucleotides: 5. CDR1 is MDHEN and CDR2 is SYDVKM in the germline V gene.

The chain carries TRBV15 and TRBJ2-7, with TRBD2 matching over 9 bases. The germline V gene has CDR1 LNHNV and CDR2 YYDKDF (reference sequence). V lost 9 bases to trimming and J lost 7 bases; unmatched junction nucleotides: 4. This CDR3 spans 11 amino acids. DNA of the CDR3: TGTGCCACGACTAGCGGAAGGGAGCAGTACTTC. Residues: CATTSGREQYF.

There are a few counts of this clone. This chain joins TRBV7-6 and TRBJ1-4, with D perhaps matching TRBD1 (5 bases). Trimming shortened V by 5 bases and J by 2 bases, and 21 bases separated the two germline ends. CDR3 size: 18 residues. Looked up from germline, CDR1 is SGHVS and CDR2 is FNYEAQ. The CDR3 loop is CASSEKLIGAATNEKLFF. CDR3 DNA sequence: TGTGCCAGCAGCGAAAAATTGATCGGGGCAGCGACTAATGAAAAACTGTTTTTT.

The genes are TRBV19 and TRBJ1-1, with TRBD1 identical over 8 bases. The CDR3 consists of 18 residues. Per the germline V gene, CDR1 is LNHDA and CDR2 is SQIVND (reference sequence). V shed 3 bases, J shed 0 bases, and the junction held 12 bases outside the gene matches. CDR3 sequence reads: CASSMGYRGTTMNTEAFF. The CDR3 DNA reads TGTGCCAGTAGTATGGGTTACAGGGGGACCACTATGAACACTGAAGCTTTCTTT.

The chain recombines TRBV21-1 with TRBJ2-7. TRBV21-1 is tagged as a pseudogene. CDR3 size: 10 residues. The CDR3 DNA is TGTGCCAGCAGCGACTACGAGCAGTACTTC. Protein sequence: CASSDYEQYF.

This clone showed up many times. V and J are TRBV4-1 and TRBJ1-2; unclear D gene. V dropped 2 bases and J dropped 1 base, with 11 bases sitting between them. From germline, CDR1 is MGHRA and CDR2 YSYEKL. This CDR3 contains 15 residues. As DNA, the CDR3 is TGCGCCAGCAGCCAACCCAGTGCTGATAACTATGGCTACACCTTC. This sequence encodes CASSQPSADNYGYTF.